One T cell receptor (beta chain) is described in this entry. The entry originates in a study of shared clonotypes between healthy human individuals. TCRdb's table, derived via immunoSEQ multiplex PCR, lists solely in-frame clones and lacks some. The repertoire includes 2.5 million or so clones, roughly nine tenths of them detected once, and over 0.12% sits in the top ten. The V and J ends lost 1 base and 0 bases, in that order; junction bases with no gene match: 6. CDR3 length: 16 residues. Germline V gene data show CDR1 as LGHNT and CDR2 as FRNRAP. V gene TRBV12-5 combines with J gene TRBJ2-7, with 7 bases that match TRBD2. Sequencing was carried out using naive CD4+ T cells sorted from blood. Subset defined: CD45RA+ positively selected. The receptor was derived from a man between 18 and 35 years old in good health. The CDR3 sequence is CASGLGAGAPSYEQYF. DNA for the CDR3: TGTGCTAGTGGTTTGGGGGCGGGAGCCCCCTCCTACGAGCAGTACTTC.